Below, 14 T cell receptor beta chains from the same sample are listed, as sequenced in a study of CD8+ T cells in alopecia areata. Sequencing relied on a cDNA template that was reverse transcribed from extracted RNA. Clones were sequenced by immunoSEQ multiplex PCR, and TCRdb holds only the in-frame ones, with some missing. The data hold fewer than 80,000 clones, with under 75% observed a single time. The specimen was CD8+ T cells sorted from blood, collected at week 0. The receptors derive from a human donor with alopecia areata.

The V call is TRBV4-1, the J call TRBJ2-3; D ambiguous. The CDR3 is 15 residues long. The germline CDR1 and CDR2 sequences are MGHRA and YSYEKL. V lost 1 base, J lost 2 bases, and 10 bases lay in between. The CDR3 DNA follows: TGCGCCAGCAGCCAAGTTTCACAGACCACAGATACGCAGTATTTT. Translated, it gives CASSQVSQTTDTQYF.

This chain connects TRBV27 to TRBJ1-1; the D gene is possibly TRBD1 (6 bases). The CDR3 runs to 14 residues. The V end lost 2 bases, the J end lost 3 bases, and 10 bases lay between the germline ends. Germline V gene data show CDR1 as MNHEY and CDR2 as SMNVEV (reference sequence). The CDR3 DNA follows: TGTGCCAGCAGTTTAAGGGGGGGCGACACTGAAGCTTTCTTT. This codes for CASSLRGGDTEAFF.

The chain uses TRBV4-3 and TRBJ2-7, with a possible D match to TRBD2 (5 bases). V was clipped by 1 base and J by 4 bases, with 11 bases between them. The CDR3 consists of 14 residues. Germline-derived CDR1 and CDR2 are LGHNA and YSLEER. The CDR3 bases are TGCGCCAGCAGCCAAGGCACTAGTAATTACGAGCAGTACTTC. The encoded protein is CASSQGTSNYEQYF.

The chain is built from TRBV4-2 and TRBJ1-3, with D unresolved. Germline V gene lookup returns CDR1 LGHNA and CDR2 YNFKEQ. V dropped 2 bases and J dropped 0 bases, with 11 bases sitting between them. The CDR3 has 16 residues. Here the CDR3 DNA reads TGTGCCAGCAGCCAACACCCCTTTAGCTCTGGAAACACCATATATTTT. Protein product: CASSQHPFSSGNTIYF.

The chain combines TRBV29-1 with TRBJ2-7; no clear D gene. Germline V gives CDR1 SQVTM, CDR2 ANQGSEA. Trimming stripped 0 bases from V and 0 bases from J, with 6 bases between. This CDR3 comprises 13 residues. The CDR3 protein is CSVEETYSYEQYF. The CDR3 DNA reads as TGCAGCGTTGAAGAGACATACTCCTACGAGCAGTACTTC.

Only a few counts were recorded for this clone. The rearrangement uses TRBV4-3 and TRBJ1-1; no firm D call. V was pared by 0 bases and J by 0 bases, with 8 bases between. Looked up from germline, CDR1 is LGHNA and CDR2 is YSLEER. This CDR3 spans 15 amino acids. In DNA, the CDR3 is TGCGCCAGCAGCCAAGATTACAGAGTGAACACTGAAGCTTTCTTT. It encodes CASSQDYRVNTEAFF.

This clone was found a few times. The V and J genes are TRBV15 and TRBJ1-5; TRBD1 aligns across 7 bases. V shed 0 bases, J shed 5 bases, and the junction held 4 bases outside the gene matches. The germline V gene encodes CDR1 LNHNV and CDR2 YYDKDF (reference sequence). This CDR3 has 15 residues. This chain's CDR3 is CATSRDIGGYQPQHF. The CDR3 DNA sequence: TGTGCCACCAGCAGAGATATAGGGGGCTATCAGCCCCAGCATTTT.

In this sample, this clone is medium-sized. V is TRBV10-3 and J is TRBJ2-7, with D maybe TRBD2 (5 bases). V gave up 5 bases and J gave up 5 bases, with 13 bases separating them. CDR3 length: 13 amino acids. Germline CDR1 reads ENHRY; CDR2 reads SYGVKD. The DNA of the CDR3 is TGTGCCATCAGTTCGGACTGGGCCCACGAGCAGTACTTC. Amino acids: CAISSDWAHEQYF.

The chain uses TRBV29-1 and TRBJ1-3, with D maybe TRBD1 (6 bases). Trimming took off 4 bases at V and 2 bases at J, with 18 bases between the two ends. The germline V gene has CDR1 SQVTM and CDR2 ANQGSEA. This CDR3 region has 16 residues. In DNA form, the CDR3 reads TGCAGCGTTGCTATTGGTGTACAGGGAGCTGGAAACACCATATATTTT. It is translated as CSVAIGVQGAGNTIYF.

The table lists this clone with a count of one. This chain links TRBV5-6 with TRBJ2-3, with a weak D call TRBD2 (6 bases). CDR1 SGHDT and CDR2 YYEEEE come from the germline V gene. Trimming took 5 bases from V and 2 from J, leaving 12 bases between them. The CDR3 loop spans 14 amino acids. CDR3 in amino acids: CASRRGLLTDTQYF. CDR3 nucleotides: TGTGCCAGCAGGCGGGGACTTCTCACAGATACGCAGTATTTT.

Notes on this clone: The same CDR3 also results from other DNA sequences found in this sample. The V call is TRBV5-1, the J call TRBJ1-1; D ambiguous. This CDR3 comprises 14 residues. Germline V gene data show CDR1 as SGHRS and CDR2 as YFSETQ. Trimming cost V 1 base and J 2 bases, with 9 bases left between them. In nucleotides, the CDR3 is TGCGCCAGCAGCTTGTCGGACGGAAACACTGAAGCTTTCTTT. This codes for CASSLSDGNTEAFF.

The sample holds a few counts of this clone. This sequence joins TRBV4-1 and TRBJ2-3, with TRBD1 as a possible D gene (6 bases). Germline loops: CDR1 MGHRA, CDR2 YSYEKL. The V and J ends lost 4 bases and 2 bases respectively, with 10 bases between them. The CDR3 totals 14 residues. DNA for the CDR3: TGCGCCAGCAGCCTGACAGGTGCCACAGATACGCAGTATTTT. Amino acid sequence: CASSLTGATDTQYF.

V and J are TRBV5-1 and TRBJ2-7; TRBD2 agrees at 8 bases. After removal of 3 bases from V and 3 bases from J, the junction contained 5 bases not matched to a gene. The germline gives CDR1 SGHRS, CDR2 YFSETQ. This CDR3 has 14 residues. As DNA, the CDR3 is TGCGCCAGCAGCTCCCACGGGGGGGACTACGAGCAGTACTTC. As protein: CASSSHGGDYEQYF. The full variable domain, in which reference TRBV5-1 and TRBJ2-7 provide the parts outside the CDR3, is KAGVTQTPRYLIKTRGQQVTLSCSPISGHRSVSWYQQTPGQGLQFLFEYFSETQRNKGNFPGRFSGRQFSNSRSEMNVSTLELGDSALYLCASSSHGGDYEQYFGPGTRLTVT.

This chain connects TRBV5-5 to TRBJ1-1, with D hard to call. The CDR3 consists of 13 residues. From germline, CDR1 is SGHKS and CDR2 YYEKEE (reference sequence). V was shortened by 2 bases and J by 5 bases, with 10 bases between the two germline ends. The CDR3 is CASSFYRETEAFF. CDR3 DNA sequence: TGTGCCAGCAGCTTTTATCGTGAGACTGAAGCTTTCTTT.